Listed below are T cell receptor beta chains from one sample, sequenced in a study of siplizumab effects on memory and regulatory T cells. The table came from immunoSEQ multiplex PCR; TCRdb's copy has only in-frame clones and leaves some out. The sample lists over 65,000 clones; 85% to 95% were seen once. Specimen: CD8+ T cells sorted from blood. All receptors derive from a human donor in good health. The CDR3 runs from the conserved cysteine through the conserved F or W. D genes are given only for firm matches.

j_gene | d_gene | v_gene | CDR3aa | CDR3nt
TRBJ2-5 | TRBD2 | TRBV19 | CASSLASGSQETQYF | TGTGCCAGTAGTCTGGCTAGCGGGTCCCAAGAGACCCAGTACTTC
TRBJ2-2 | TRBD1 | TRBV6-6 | CASTAGTGGLGELFF | TGTGCCAGCACCGCCGGGACAGGGGGCTTGGGGGAGCTGTTTTTT
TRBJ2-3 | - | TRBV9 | CASSELSTDTQYF | TGTGCCAGCAGCGAGTTAAGCACAGATACGCAGTATTTT
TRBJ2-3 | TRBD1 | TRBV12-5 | CASGLGPGQGDTQYF | TGTGCTAGTGGTTTGGGCCCGGGACAGGGAGATACGCAGTATTTT
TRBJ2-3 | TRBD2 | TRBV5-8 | CASSLNGRARDTQYF | TGTGCCAGCAGCTTAAACGGGAGGGCCCGAGATACGCAGTATTTT
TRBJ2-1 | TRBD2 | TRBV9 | CASSVVGASGSSYNEQFF | TGTGCCAGCAGCGTAGTCGGCGCTAGCGGGAGCTCCTACAATGAGCAGTTCTTC
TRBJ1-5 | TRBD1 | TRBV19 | CASSIGQGLNQPQHF | TGTGCCAGTAGTATTGGACAGGGATTAAATCAGCCCCAGCATTTT
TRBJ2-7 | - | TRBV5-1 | CASSLGLEGEQYF | TGCGCCAGCAGCTTGGGATTGGAAGGCGAGCAGTACTTC
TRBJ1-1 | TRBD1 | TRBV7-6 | CASSLVPQDRGKGTEAFF | TGTGCCAGCAGCTTAGTACCCCAGGACAGGGGAAAAGGTACTGAAGCTTTCTTT
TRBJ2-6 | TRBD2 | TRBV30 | CASPRGSGASGANVLTF | TGTGCCTCCCCCCGCGGGAGCGGGGCCTCTGGGGCCAACGTCCTGACTTTC
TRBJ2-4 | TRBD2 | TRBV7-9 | CASGGMAGVDKNIQYF | TGTGCCAGCGGGGGAATGGCGGGAGTCGACAAAAACATTCAGTACTTC
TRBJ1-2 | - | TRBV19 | CASTQTIIGTYGYTF | TGTGCCAGTACCCAGACAATCATAGGGACCTATGGCTACACCTTC
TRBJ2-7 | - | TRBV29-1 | CSVESFRGTYEQYF | TGCAGCGTTGAAAGTTTCCGGGGAACCTACGAGCAGTACTTC
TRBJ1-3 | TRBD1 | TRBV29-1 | CSVETGNRNTIYF | TGCAGCGTTGAGACAGGGAACCGAAACACCATATATTTT
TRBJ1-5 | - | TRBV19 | CASSLGGGQPQHF | TGTGCCAGTAGCCTCGGGGGAGGACAGCCCCAGCATTTT
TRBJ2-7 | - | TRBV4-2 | CASSGTPSYEQYF | TGTGCCAGCTCGGGGACTCCCTCCTACGAGCAGTACTTC
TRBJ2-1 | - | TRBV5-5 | CASSPLSGGAYNEQFF | TGTGCCAGCAGCCCCCTTTCCGGGGGAGCCTACAATGAGCAGTTCTTC
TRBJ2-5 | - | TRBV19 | CASSIGWAAQETQYF | TGTGCCAGTAGTATCGGTTGGGCGGCACAAGAGACCCAGTACTTC
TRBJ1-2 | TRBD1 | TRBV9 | CASSPGREGAGYGYTF | TGTGCCAGCAGCCCCGGGCGGGAGGGGGCAGGATATGGCTACACCTTC
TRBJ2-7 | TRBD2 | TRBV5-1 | CASRETSGDYEQYF | TGCGCCAGCAGGGAGACTAGCGGAGACTACGAGCAGTACTTC
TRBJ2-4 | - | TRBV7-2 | CASSEAPTSVAKNIQYF | TGTGCCAGCAGCGAGGCCCCGACTTCCGTAGCCAAAAACATTCAGTACTTC
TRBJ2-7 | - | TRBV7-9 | CASRRPGGDEQYF | TGTGCCAGCAGGCGCCCAGGGGGGGACGAGCAGTACTTC
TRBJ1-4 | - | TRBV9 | CASSPYTNEKLFF | TGTGCCAGCAGCCCCTACACTAATGAAAAACTGTTTTTT
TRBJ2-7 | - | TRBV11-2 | CASSFTPQFSYEQYF | TGTGCCAGCAGCTTTACACCACAATTCTCCTACGAGCAGTACTTC
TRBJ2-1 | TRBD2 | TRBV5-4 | CASSLDGTSGRAEENEQFF | TGTGCCAGCAGCTTGGATGGGACTAGCGGGAGGGCGGAAGAGAATGAGCAGTTCTTC
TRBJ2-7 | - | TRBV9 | CASSVVPGEAYEQYF | TGTGCCAGCAGCGTAGTACCGGGGGAGGCCTACGAGCAGTACTTC